A selection of T cell receptor beta chains follows, all from one sample in a study of T cell repertoires in cytomegalovirus infection. TCRdb reprocessed the reads via MiXCR and lists one record per CDR3 protein. The sample shows approximately 110,000 distinct CDR3 sequences, over 9% of them seen only once. Their cognate antigens are unknown. What was sequenced was PBMCs, sequenced either directly or after in vitro stimulation (not recorded which). Receptors originate from a human donor in good health (CMV status not recorded). Some clones in this sample may be carry-over from other donors' samples. Each CDR3 is given with its conserved first and last residue. D genes are given only for firm matches. Clone size is given for some rows only: seen once, a few or many times, or a class if the clone is expanded.

clone size: many; D gene: TRBD1; V gene: TRBV7-9; J gene: TRBJ1-2; CDR3 DNA: TGTGCCAGCAGCGGGGGCCGGGACAGGGCCCTTTCTTGGTATGGCTACACCTTC; CDR3 protein: CASSGGRDRALSWYGYTF
clone size: -; D gene: TRBD1; V gene: TRBV20-1; J gene: TRBJ1-6; CDR3 DNA: TGCAGTGCCCGCCCCCGGACAGGGGTCATTTCACCCCTCCACTTT; CDR3 protein: CSARPRTGVISPLHF
clone size: few; D gene: -; V gene: TRBV4-2; J gene: TRBJ1-5; CDR3 DNA: TGTGCCAGCAGCCAAGGCGAAAGGGGAGACAATCAGCCCCAGCATTTT; CDR3 protein: CASSQGERGDNQPQHF
clone size: few; D gene: TRBD1; V gene: TRBV6-1; J gene: TRBJ2-1; CDR3 DNA: TGTGCCAGCAGGAGACAGGGTATTATGACCTACAATGAGCAGTTCTTC; CDR3 protein: CASRRQGIMTYNEQFF
clone size: many; D gene: -; V gene: TRBV7-2; J gene: TRBJ1-3; CDR3 DNA: TGTGCCAGCAGCTCGCACCCACAGGGATTCTCTGGAAACACCATATATTTT; CDR3 protein: CASSSHPQGFSGNTIYF
clone size: many; D gene: TRBD2; V gene: TRBV30; J gene: TRBJ2-1; CDR3 DNA: TGTGCCTGGAGTGTATGGACTAGCGGGAGAGCACCTTCTTACAATGAGCAGTTCTTC; CDR3 protein: CAWSVWTSGRAPSYNEQFF
clone size: many; D gene: -; V gene: TRBV7-8; J gene: TRBJ2-3; CDR3 DNA: TGTGCCAGCAGCTTAGATTTGATTAGTACAGATACGCAGTATTTT; CDR3 protein: CASSLDLISTDTQYF
clone size: -; D gene: TRBD1; V gene: TRBV19; J gene: TRBJ2-1; CDR3 DNA: TGTGCCAGTAGTTGGACAGGCCTCTTTCGCAATGAGCAGTTCTTC; CDR3 protein: CASSWTGLFRNEQFF
clone size: many; D gene: -; V gene: TRBV28; J gene: TRBJ2-4; CDR3 DNA: TGTGCCAGCGGATCCATAGCGGTCAAAGCCAAAAACATTCAGTACTTC; CDR3 protein: CASGSIAVKAKNIQYF
clone size: many; D gene: TRBD2; V gene: TRBV7-8; J gene: TRBJ2-1; CDR3 DNA: TGTGCCAGCAGCCCGGCGCTAGCGGGAGGCGAGCAGTTCTTC; CDR3 protein: CASSPALAGGEQFF
clone size: -; D gene: -; V gene: TRBV5-1; J gene: TRBJ2-3; CDR3 DNA: TGCGCCAGCAGCTCGAGAGCTCTCCCCACAGATACGCAGTATTTT; CDR3 protein: CASSSRALPTDTQYF
clone size: many; D gene: -; V gene: TRBV7-8; J gene: TRBJ2-1; CDR3 DNA: TGTGCCAGCAGCTTACCAGCGGTGTCGGGGAATGAGCAGTTCTTC; CDR3 protein: CASSLPAVSGNEQFF
clone size: -; D gene: -; V gene: TRBV27; J gene: TRBJ2-7; CDR3 DNA: TGTGCCAGCAGGCCCCCTAGCCGAGAAAGCTCCTACGAGCAGTACTTC; CDR3 protein: CASRPPSRESSYEQYF